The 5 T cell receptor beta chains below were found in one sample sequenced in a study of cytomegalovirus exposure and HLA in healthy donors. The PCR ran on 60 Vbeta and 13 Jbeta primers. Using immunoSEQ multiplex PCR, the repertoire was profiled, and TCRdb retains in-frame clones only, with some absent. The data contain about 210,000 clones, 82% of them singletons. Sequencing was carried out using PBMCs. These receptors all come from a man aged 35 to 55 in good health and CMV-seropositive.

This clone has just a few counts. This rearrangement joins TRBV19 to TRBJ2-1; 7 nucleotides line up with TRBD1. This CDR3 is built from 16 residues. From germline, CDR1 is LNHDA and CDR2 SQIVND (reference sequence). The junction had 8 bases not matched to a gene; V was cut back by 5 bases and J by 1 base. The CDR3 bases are TGTGCCAGTAGTTCTGAACAGGGGAAATCCTACAATGAGCAGTTCTTC. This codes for CASSSEQGKSYNEQFF. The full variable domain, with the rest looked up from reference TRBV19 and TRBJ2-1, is DGGITQSPKYLFRKEGQNVTLSCEQNLNHDAMYWYRQDPGQGLRLIYYSQIVNDFQKGDIAEGYSVSREKKESFPLTVTSAQKNPTAFYLCASSSEQGKSYNEQFFGPGTRLTVL.

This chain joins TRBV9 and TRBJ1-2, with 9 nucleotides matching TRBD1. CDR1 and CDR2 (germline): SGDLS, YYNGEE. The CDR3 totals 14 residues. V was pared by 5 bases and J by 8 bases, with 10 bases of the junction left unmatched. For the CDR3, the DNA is TGTGCCAGCAGAAGGGACAGGGAATCACGAGGCTACACCTTC. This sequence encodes CASRRDRESRGYTF.

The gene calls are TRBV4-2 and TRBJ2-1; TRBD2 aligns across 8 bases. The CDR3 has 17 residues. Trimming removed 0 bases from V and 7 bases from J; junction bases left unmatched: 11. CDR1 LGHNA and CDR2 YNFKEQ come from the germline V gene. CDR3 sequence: CASSQDIFPSGFNEQFF. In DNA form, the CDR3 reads TGTGCCAGCAGCCAAGATATTTTTCCTAGCGGGTTTAATGAGCAGTTCTTC.

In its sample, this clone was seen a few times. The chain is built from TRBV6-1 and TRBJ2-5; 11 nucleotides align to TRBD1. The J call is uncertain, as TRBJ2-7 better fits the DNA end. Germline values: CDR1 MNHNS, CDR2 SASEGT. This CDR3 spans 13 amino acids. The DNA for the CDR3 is TGTGCCAGCAGGCCGGGACAGGGGGGCGAGCAGTACTTC. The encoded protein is CASRPGQGGEQYF.

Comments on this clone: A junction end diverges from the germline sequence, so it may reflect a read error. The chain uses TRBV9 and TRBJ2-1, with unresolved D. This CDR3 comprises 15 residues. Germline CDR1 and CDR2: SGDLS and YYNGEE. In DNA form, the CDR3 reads TGTGCCAGCAGCGTAGCGGGTGTCCTCTACGATGAGCAGTTCTTC. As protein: CASSVAGVLYDEQFF.